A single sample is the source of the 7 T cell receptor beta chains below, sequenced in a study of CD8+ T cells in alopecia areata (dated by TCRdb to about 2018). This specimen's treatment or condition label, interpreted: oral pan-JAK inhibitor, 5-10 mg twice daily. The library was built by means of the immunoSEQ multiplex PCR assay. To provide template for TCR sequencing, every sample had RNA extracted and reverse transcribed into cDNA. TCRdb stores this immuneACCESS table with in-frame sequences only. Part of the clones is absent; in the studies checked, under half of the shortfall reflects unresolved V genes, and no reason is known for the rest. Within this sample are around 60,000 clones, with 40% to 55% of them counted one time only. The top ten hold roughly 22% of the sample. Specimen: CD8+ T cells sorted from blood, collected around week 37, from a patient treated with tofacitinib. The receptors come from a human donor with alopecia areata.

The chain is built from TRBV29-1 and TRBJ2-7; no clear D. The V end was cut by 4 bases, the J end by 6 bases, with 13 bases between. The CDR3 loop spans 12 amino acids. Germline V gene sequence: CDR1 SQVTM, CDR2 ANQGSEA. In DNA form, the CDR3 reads TGCAGCGTTGGGAGTGGGGAAGGCGAGCAGTACTTC. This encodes CSVGSGEGEQYF.

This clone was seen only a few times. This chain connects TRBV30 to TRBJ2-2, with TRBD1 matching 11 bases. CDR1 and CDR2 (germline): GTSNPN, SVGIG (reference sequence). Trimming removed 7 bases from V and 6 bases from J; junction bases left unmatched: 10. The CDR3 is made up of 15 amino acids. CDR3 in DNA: TGTGCCTTAAGACCCTGGACAGGGGGCCCCGGGGAGCTGTTTTTT. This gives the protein CALRPWTGGPGELFF.

The CDR3 region is CAWKEGYGYTF. The CDR3 DNA reads TGTGCCTGGAAGGAAGGCTATGGCTACACCTTC. The chain carries TRBV30 and TRBJ1-2, with unresolved D. Looked up from germline, CDR1 is GTSNPN and CDR2 is SVGIG (reference sequence). Trimming left V 4 bases short and J 4 bases short, with 7 bases between. CDR3 length: 11 amino acids.

The CDR3 sequence: CASSSKRRGTDTQYF. Here the CDR3 DNA reads TGTGCCAGCAGCTCTAAGCGGAGGGGCACAGATACGCAGTATTTT. The rearrangement uses TRBV7-2 and TRBJ2-3; tentatively, D is TRBD2 (6 bases). Germline V gene lookup returns CDR1 SGHTA and CDR2 FQGNSA. CDR3 length: 15 residues. Trimming removed 4 bases at V and 1 base at J, with 12 bases between.

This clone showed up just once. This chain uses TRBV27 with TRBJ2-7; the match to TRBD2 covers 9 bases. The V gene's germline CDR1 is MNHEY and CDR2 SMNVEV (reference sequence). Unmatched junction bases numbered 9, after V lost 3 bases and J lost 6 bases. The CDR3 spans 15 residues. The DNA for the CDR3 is TGTGCCAGCAGTTTTACGGGACTAGCCCCTATCGAGCAGTACTTC. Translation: CASSFTGLAPIEQYF.

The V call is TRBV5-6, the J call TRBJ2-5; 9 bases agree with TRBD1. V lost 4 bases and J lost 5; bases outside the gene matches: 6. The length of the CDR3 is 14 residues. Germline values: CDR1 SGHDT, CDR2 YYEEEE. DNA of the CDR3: TGTGCCAGCAGCCAGGGGACAGGGCGGGAGACCCAGTACTTC. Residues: CASSQGTGRETQYF.

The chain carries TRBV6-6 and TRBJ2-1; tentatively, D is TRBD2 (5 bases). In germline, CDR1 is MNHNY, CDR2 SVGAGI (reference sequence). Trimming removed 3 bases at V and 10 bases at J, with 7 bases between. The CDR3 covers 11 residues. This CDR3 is CASSYTGEQFF. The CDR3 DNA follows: TGTGCCAGCAGTTATACGGGGGAGCAGTTCTTC.